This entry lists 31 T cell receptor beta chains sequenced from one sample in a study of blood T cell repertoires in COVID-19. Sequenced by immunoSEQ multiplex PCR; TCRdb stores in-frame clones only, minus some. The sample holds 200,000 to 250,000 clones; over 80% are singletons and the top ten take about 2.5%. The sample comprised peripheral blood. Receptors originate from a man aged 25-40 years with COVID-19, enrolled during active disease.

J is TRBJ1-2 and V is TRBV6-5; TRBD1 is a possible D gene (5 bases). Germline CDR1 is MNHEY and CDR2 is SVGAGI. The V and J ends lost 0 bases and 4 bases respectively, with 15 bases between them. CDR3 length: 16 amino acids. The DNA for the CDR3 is TGTGCCAGCAGTTACTCGATATCGAGGGGAGGCTATGGCTACACCTTC. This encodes CASSYSISRGGYGYTF.

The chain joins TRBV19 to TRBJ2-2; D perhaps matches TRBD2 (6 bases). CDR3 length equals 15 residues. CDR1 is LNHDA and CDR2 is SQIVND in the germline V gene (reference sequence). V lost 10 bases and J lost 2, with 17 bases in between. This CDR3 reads CATTEGQLNTGELFF. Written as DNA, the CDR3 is TGTGCCACAACGGAGGGTCAGTTAAACACCGGGGAGCTGTTTTTT. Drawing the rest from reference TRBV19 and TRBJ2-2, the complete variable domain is DGGITQSPKYLFRKEGQNVTLSCEQNLNHDAMYWYRQDPGQGLRLIYYSQIVNDFQKGDIAEGYSVSREKKESFPLTVTSAQKNPTAFYLCATTEGQLNTGELFFGEGSRLTVL.

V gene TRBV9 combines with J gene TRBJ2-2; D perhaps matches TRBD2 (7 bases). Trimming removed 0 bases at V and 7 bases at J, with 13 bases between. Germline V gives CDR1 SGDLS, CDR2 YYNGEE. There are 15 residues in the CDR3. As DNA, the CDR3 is TGTGCCAGCAGCGTAGTTGGCGGGGGCGGCGGGGAGCTGTTTTTT. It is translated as CASSVVGGGGGELFF.

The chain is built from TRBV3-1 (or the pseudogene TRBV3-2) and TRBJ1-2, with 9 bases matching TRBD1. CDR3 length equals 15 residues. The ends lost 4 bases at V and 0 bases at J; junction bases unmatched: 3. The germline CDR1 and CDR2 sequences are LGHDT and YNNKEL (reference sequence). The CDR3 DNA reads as TGTGCCAGCAGCCTTCGACAGGGGGCTAACTATGGCTACACCTTC. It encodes CASSLRQGANYGYTF.

The CDR3 sequence is CASSYAVGNQPQHF. The CDR3 region has the DNA TGTGCCAGCAGTTATGCAGTGGGCAATCAGCCCCAGCATTTT. This chain uses TRBV6-5 with TRBJ1-5; D ambiguous. The germline V gene encodes CDR1 MNHEY and CDR2 SVGAGI. The ends were cut back, 3 bases at V and 2 bases at J, with 8 bases in the middle. The CDR3 totals 14 residues.

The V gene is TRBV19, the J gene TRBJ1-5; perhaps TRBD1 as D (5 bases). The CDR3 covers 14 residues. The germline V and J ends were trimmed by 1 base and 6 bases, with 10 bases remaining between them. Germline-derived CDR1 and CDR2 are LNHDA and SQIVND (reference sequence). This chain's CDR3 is CASSIGGRPQPQHF. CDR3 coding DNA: TGTGCCAGTAGTATAGGGGGGAGGCCTCAGCCCCAGCATTTT.

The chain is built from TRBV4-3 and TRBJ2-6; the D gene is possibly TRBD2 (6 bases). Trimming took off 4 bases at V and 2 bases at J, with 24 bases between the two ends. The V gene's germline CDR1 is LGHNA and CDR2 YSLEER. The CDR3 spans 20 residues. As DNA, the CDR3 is TGCGCCAGCAGCCGCTTATCCCGGGGGACGGGCTATACTGGGGCCAACGTCCTGACTTTC. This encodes CASSRLSRGTGYTGANVLTF.

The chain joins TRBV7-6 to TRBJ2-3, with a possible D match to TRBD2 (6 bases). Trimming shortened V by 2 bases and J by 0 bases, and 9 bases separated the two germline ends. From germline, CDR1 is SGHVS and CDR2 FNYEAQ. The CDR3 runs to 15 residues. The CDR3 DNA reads TGTGCCAGCAGCTTAAGGGGAGGTAGCACAGATACGCAGTATTTT. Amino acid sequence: CASSLRGGSTDTQYF.

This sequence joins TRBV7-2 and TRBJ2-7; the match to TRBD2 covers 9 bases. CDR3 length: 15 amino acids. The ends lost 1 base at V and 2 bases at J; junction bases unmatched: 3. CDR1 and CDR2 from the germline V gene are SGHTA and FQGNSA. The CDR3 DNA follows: TGTGCCAGCAGCTTAGAGACTAGCGGTGCCTACGAGCAGTACTTC. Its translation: CASSLETSGAYEQYF.

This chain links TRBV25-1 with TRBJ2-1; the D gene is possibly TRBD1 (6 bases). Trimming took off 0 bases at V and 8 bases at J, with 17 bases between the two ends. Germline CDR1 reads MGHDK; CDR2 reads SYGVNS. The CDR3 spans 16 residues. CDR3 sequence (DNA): TGTGCCAGCAGTGAATATAGGGCAGGGGCTCTCGATGAGCAGTTCTTC. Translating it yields CASSEYRAGALDEQFF.

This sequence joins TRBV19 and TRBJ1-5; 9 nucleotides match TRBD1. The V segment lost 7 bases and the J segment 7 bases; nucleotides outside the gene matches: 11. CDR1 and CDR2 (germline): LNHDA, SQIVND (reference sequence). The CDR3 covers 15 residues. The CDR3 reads CASTPRGQGEQPQHF. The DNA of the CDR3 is TGTGCCAGTACACCTAGGGGACAGGGAGAACAGCCCCAGCATTTT.

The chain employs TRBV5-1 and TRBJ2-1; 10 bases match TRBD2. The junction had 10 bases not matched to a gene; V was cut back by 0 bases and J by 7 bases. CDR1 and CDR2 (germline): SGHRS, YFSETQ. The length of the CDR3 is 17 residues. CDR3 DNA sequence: TGCGCCAGCAGCTTGGTCTCTACCGGGACTAGCGTAAATGAGCAGTTCTTC. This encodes CASSLVSTGTSVNEQFF. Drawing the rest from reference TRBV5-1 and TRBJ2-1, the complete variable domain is KAGVTQTPRYLIKTRGQQVTLSCSPISGHRSVSWYQQTPGQGLQFLFEYFSETQRNKGNFPGRFSGRQFSNSRSEMNVSTLELGDSALYLCASSLVSTGTSVNEQFFGPGTRLTVL.

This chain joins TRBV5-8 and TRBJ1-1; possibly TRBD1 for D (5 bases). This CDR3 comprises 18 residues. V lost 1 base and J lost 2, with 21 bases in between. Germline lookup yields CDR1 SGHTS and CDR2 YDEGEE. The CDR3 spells CASSLSRRDRGLNTEAFF. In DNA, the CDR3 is TGTGCCAGCAGCTTGAGTAGGAGGGACCGCGGTTTAAACACTGAAGCTTTCTTT.

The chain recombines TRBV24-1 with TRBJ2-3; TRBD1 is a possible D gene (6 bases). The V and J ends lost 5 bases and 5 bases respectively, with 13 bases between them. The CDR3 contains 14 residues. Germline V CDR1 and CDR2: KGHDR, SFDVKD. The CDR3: CATSADRQVDTQYF. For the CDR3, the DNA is TGTGCCACCAGTGCTGACAGACAGGTAGATACGCAGTATTTT.

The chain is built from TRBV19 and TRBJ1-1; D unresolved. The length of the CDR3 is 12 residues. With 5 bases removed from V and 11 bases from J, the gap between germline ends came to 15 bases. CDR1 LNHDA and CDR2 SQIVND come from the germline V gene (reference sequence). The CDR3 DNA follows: TGTGCCAGTAGTCTCCGCCCCGAGATTGCTTTCTTT. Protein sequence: CASSLRPEIAFF.

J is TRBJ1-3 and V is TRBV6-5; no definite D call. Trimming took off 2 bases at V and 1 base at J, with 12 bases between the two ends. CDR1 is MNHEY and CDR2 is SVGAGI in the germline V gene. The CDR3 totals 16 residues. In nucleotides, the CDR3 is TGTGCCAGCAGTTACGCCCGATCACTATCTGGAAACACCATATATTTT. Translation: CASSYARSLSGNTIYF.

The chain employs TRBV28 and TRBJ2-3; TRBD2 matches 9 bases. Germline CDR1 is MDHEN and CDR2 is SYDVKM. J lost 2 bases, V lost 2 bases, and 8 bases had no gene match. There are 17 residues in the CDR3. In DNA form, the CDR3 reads TGTGCCAGCAGTTTAAGTGCCGCTAGCGGGACCACAGATACGCAGTATTTT. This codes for CASSLSAASGTTDTQYF.

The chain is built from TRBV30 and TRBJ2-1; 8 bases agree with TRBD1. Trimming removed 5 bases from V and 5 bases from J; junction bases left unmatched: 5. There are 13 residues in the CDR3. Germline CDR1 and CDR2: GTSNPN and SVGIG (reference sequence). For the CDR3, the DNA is TGTGCCTGGCGACAGGGGTTCAACAATGAGCAGTTCTTC. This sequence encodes CAWRQGFNNEQFF.

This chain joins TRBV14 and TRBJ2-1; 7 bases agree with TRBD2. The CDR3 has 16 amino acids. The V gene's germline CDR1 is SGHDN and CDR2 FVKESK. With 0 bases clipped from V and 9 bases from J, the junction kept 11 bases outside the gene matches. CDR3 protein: CASSQDGGVPSGEQFF. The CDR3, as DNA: TGTGCCAGCAGCCAAGATGGGGGGGTCCCCTCGGGTGAGCAGTTCTTC.

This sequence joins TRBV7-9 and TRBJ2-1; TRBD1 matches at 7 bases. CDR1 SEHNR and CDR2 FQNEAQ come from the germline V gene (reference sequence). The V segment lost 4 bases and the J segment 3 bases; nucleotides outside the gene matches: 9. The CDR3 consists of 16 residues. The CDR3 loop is CASSSLKGAFYNEQFF. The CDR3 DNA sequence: TGTGCCAGCAGCTCTCTCAAGGGGGCCTTCTACAATGAGCAGTTCTTC.

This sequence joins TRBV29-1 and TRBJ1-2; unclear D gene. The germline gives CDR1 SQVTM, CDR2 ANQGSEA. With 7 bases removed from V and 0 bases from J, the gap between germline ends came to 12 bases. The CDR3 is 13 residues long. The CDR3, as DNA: TGCAGCGCTGCTGACAACACTAACTATGGCTACACCTTC. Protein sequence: CSAADNTNYGYTF.

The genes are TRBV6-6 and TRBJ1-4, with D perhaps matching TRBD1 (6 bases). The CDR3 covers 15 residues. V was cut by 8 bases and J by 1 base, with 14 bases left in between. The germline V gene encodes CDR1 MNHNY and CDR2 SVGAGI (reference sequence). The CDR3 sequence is CASYFGGQTNEKLFF. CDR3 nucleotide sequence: TGTGCCAGCTACTTCGGGGGGCAAACTAATGAAAAACTGTTTTTT.

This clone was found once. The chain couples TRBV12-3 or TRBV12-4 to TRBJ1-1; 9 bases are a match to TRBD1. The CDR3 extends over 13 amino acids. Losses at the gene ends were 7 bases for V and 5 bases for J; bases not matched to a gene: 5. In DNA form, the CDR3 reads TGTGCCAGCACCAGGACAGGGGCGACTGAAGCTTTCTTT. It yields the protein CASTRTGATEAFF.

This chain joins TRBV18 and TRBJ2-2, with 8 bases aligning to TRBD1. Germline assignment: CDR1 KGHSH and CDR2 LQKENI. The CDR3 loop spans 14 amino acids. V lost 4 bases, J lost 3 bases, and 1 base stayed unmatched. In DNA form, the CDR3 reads TGTGCCAGCTCACGGACAGGGTACACCGGGGAGCTGTTTTTT. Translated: CASSRTGYTGELFF.

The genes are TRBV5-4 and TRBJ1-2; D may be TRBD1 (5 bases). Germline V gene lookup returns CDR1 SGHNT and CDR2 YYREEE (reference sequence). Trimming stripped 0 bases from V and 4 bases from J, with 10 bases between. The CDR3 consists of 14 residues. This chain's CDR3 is CASSLDGTFYGYTF. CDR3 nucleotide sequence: TGTGCCAGCAGCTTGGATGGGACTTTCTATGGCTACACCTTC.

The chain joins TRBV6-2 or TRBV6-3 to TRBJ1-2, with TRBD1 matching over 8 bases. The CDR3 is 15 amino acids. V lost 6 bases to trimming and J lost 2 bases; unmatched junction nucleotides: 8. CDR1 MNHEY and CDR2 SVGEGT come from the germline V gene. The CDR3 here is CASSLAGGWNYGYTF. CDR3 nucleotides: TGTGCCAGCAGCCTCGCAGGGGGCTGGAACTATGGCTACACCTTC.

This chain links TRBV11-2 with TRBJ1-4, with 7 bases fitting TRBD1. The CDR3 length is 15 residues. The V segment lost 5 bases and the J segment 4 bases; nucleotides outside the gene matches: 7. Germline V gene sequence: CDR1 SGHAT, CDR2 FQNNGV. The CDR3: CASSRTGTDNEKLFF. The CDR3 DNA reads TGTGCCAGCAGCCGCACCGGGACAGATAATGAAAAACTGTTTTTT.

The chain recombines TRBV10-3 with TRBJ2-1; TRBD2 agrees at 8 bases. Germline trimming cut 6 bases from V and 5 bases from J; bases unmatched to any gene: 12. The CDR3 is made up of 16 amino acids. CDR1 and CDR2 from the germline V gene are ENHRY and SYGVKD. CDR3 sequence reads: CAIRITLAGGNNEQFF. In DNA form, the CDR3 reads TGTGCCATCAGGATAACTCTAGCGGGCGGGAACAATGAGCAGTTCTTC.

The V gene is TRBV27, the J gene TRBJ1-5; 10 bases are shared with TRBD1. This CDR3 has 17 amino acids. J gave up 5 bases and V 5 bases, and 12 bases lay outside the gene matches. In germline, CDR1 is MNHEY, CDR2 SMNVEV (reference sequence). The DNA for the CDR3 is TGTGCCAGCAGTCCCACCCAGGGACAGGGGAGATATCAGCCCCAGCATTTT. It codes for CASSPTQGQGRYQPQHF.

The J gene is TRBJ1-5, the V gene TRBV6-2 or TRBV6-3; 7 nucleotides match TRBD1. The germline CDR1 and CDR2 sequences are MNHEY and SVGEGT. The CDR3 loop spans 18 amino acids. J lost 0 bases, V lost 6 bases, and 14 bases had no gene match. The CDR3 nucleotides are TGTGCCAGCAGCTCGACGACAGGGTTAGGGTATAGCAATCAGCCCCAGCATTTT. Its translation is CASSSTTGLGYSNQPQHF.

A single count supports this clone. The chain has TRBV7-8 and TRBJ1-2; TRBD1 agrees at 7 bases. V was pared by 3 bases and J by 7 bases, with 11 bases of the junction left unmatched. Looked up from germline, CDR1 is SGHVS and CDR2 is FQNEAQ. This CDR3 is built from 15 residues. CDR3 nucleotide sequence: TGTGCCAGCAGCTTGACCGGGACAGTCGGGGGTGGCTACACCTTC. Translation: CASSLTGTVGGGYTF. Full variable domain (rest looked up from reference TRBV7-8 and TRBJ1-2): GAGVSQSPRYKVAKRGQDVALRCDPISGHVSLFWYQQALGQGPEFLTYFQNEAQLDKSGLPSDRFFAERPEGSVSTLKIQRTQQEDSAVYLCASSLTGTVGGGYTFGSGTRLTVV.